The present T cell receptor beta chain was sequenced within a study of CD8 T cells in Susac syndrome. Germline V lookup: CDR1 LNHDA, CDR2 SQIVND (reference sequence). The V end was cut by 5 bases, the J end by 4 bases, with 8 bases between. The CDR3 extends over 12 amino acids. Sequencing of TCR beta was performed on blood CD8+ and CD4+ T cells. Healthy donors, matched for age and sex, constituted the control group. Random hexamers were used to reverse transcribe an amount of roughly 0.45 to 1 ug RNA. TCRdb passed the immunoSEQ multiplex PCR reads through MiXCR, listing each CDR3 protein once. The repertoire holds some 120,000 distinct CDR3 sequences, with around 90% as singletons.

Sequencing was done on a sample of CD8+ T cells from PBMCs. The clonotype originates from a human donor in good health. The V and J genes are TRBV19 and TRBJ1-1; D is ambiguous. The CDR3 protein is CASSYAGTEAFF. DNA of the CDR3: TGTGCCAGTAGTTATGCGGGCACTGAAGCTTTCTTT.